The T cell receptor (beta chain) described here comes from a study of OX40 agonist ivuxolimab in advanced cancers. Trimming shortened V by 4 bases and J by 2 bases, and 11 bases separated the two germline ends. Germline CDR1 SQVTM, CDR2 ANQGSEA. This CDR3 comprises 13 residues. Method: immunoSEQ multiplex PCR; TCRdb's copy keeps in-frame clones and lacks some. This sample has 30,000 or so clones, with roughly 82% found just once. The TCR comes from an adult with an advanced solid tumor such as melanoma, head and neck, liver or kidney cancer. This chain joins TRBV29-1 and TRBJ2-5; perhaps D is TRBD1 or TRBD2 (5 bases each). Here the sequenced sample was CD4+ or CD8+ T cells sorted from blood, taken in a trial of the OX40 agonist ivuxolimab. For the CDR3, the DNA is TGCAGCGTTGGAAGGGACCTTCAAGAGACCCAGTACTTC. As protein: CSVGRDLQETQYF.